This is a list of T cell receptor beta chains from one sample in a study of shared clonotypes between healthy human individuals. Using immunoSEQ multiplex PCR, the repertoire was profiled, and TCRdb retains in-frame clones only, with some absent. The table records approximately 2.3 million clones, 80% to 95% of them present only once. The sample taken for sequencing was naive CD4+ T cells from PBMCs. The origin of the receptors is a man between 18 and 29 years old in good health. Some clones in this sample may be carry-over from other donors' samples. The CDR3 runs from the conserved cysteine through the conserved F or W. Fields, in order: J gene, D gene, V gene, clone size, CDR3 protein, CDR3 DNA. The D gene is left open where the match is weak. The size entry is marked missing in some rows and otherwise reads once, few, many or a size class.

j_call: TRBJ1-1; d_call: -; v_call: TRBV5-1; clone_size: -; cdr3_aa: CASTGNTEAFF; cdr3_nt: TGCGCCAGCACCGGGAACACTGAAGCTTTCTTT
j_call: TRBJ2-5; d_call: -; v_call: TRBV5-4; clone_size: -; cdr3_aa: CASSFSGPRETQYF; cdr3_nt: TGTGCCAGCAGCTTTAGTGGCCCCAGGGAGACCCAGTACTTC
j_call: TRBJ2-7; d_call: TRBD2; v_call: TRBV5-4; clone_size: -; cdr3_aa: CASSPTSDFPYEQYF; cdr3_nt: TGTGCCAGCAGCCCGACTAGCGACTTTCCCTACGAGCAGTACTTC
j_call: TRBJ1-2; d_call: -; v_call: TRBV18; clone_size: -; cdr3_aa: CASSPLDTPNYGYTF; cdr3_nt: TGTGCCAGCTCACCACTCGACACTCCTAACTATGGCTACACCTTC
j_call: TRBJ1-5; d_call: -; v_call: TRBV2; clone_size: -; cdr3_aa: CASSGQTLNQPQHF; cdr3_nt: TGTGCCAGCAGTGGACAGACCCTCAATCAGCCCCAGCATTTT
j_call: TRBJ1-1; d_call: TRBD1; v_call: TRBV28; clone_size: -; cdr3_aa: CASETGNWNTEAFF; cdr3_nt: TGTGCCAGCGAGACAGGGAATTGGAACACTGAAGCTTTCTTT
j_call: TRBJ2-2; d_call: -; v_call: TRBV10-3; clone_size: -; cdr3_aa: CAISERQNTGELFF; cdr3_nt: TGTGCCATCAGTGAGAGGCAGAATACCGGGGAGCTGTTTTTT
j_call: TRBJ2-1; d_call: TRBD1; v_call: TRBV5-6; clone_size: -; cdr3_aa: CASSRNRGHGSYNEQFF; cdr3_nt: TGTGCCAGCAGCCGAAACAGGGGGCATGGCTCCTACAATGAGCAGTTCTTC
j_call: TRBJ1-5; d_call: -; v_call: TRBV19; clone_size: -; cdr3_aa: CASSITGSRQPQHF; cdr3_nt: TGTGCCAGTAGTATAACCGGGTCGCGTCAGCCCCAGCATTTT
j_call: TRBJ2-1; d_call: TRBD1; v_call: TRBV28; clone_size: -; cdr3_aa: CASSSSGTENNEQFF; cdr3_nt: TGTGCCAGCAGTTCATCGGGGACAGAGAACAATGAGCAGTTCTTC
j_call: TRBJ2-2; d_call: -; v_call: TRBV29-1; clone_size: -; cdr3_aa: CSVVWTYGGELFF; cdr3_nt: TGCAGCGTTGTTTGGACGTATGGGGGGGAGCTGTTTTTT
j_call: TRBJ2-3; d_call: -; v_call: TRBV28; clone_size: -; cdr3_aa: CASSLPGLSSDTQYF; cdr3_nt: TGTGCCAGCAGCCTACCGGGACTTTCTTCAGATACGCAGTATTTT
j_call: TRBJ1-2; d_call: -; v_call: TRBV5-1; clone_size: -; cdr3_aa: CASSYRRVGYGYTF; cdr3_nt: TGCGCCAGCAGCTACCGGAGGGTTGGCTATGGCTACACCTTC
j_call: TRBJ2-7; d_call: -; v_call: TRBV5-1; clone_size: -; cdr3_aa: CASSGSPPYEQYF; cdr3_nt: TGCGCCAGCAGCGGGAGCCCCCCTTACGAGCAGTACTTC
j_call: TRBJ2-7; d_call: TRBD1; v_call: TRBV4-3; clone_size: -; cdr3_aa: CANGRSGTGGAGEQYF; cdr3_nt: TGCGCCAACGGAAGGTCTGGGACAGGGGGCGCGGGGGAGCAGTACTTC
j_call: TRBJ1-3; d_call: -; v_call: TRBV19; clone_size: -; cdr3_aa: CASSVQGISGNTIYF; cdr3_nt: TGTGCCAGTAGCGTACAGGGTATCTCTGGAAACACCATATATTTT
j_call: TRBJ2-1; d_call: TRBD2; v_call: TRBV7-9; clone_size: -; cdr3_aa: CASRVGSGNEQFF; cdr3_nt: TGTGCCAGTAGGGTGGGTAGCGGGAATGAGCAGTTCTTC
j_call: TRBJ2-7; d_call: -; v_call: TRBV6-5; clone_size: -; cdr3_aa: CASSYSLGLSYEQYF; cdr3_nt: TGTGCCAGCAGTTACTCGCTGGGCCTCTCCTACGAGCAGTACTTC
j_call: TRBJ1-5; d_call: -; v_call: TRBV15; clone_size: -; cdr3_aa: CASGEGNRGNQPQHF; cdr3_nt: TGTGCCTCCGGTGAGGGCAACAGGGGCAATCAGCCCCAGCATTTT
j_call: TRBJ2-2; d_call: TRBD2; v_call: TRBV4-1; clone_size: -; cdr3_aa: CASSPTRRSGRNTGELFF; cdr3_nt: TGCGCCAGCAGCCCTACGAGAAGGAGCGGGAGGAATACCGGGGAGCTGTTTTTT
j_call: TRBJ1-1; d_call: -; v_call: TRBV4-3; clone_size: -; cdr3_aa: CASSQDSSLGTEAFF; cdr3_nt: TGCGCCAGCAGCCAAGATTCTTCCTTGGGCACTGAAGCTTTCTTT
j_call: TRBJ1-3; d_call: -; v_call: TRBV9; clone_size: once; cdr3_aa: CASSAERASGNTIYF; cdr3_nt: TGTGCCAGCAGCGCAGAGCGGGCCTCTGGAAACACCATATATTTT
j_call: TRBJ1-1; d_call: -; v_call: TRBV19; clone_size: -; cdr3_aa: CASSITQGLRPEAFF; cdr3_nt: TGTGCCAGTAGTATAACGCAGGGGCTAAGGCCTGAAGCTTTCTTT
j_call: TRBJ2-2; d_call: TRBD2; v_call: TRBV5-1; clone_size: -; cdr3_aa: CASSLGPAGGNTGELFF; cdr3_nt: TGCGCCAGCAGCTTGGGGCCAGCGGGAGGGAACACCGGGGAGCTGTTTTTT
j_call: TRBJ2-3; d_call: -; v_call: TRBV6-5; clone_size: -; cdr3_aa: CASSYTPGGPKYF; cdr3_nt: TGTGCCAGCAGTTACACTCCTGGAGGGCCAAAGTATTTT
j_call: TRBJ2-7; d_call: TRBD1; v_call: TRBV18; clone_size: -; cdr3_aa: CASSGDSTYEQYF; cdr3_nt: TGTGCCAGCTCCGGGGACAGTACCTACGAGCAGTACTTC
j_call: TRBJ2-5; d_call: -; v_call: TRBV28; clone_size: -; cdr3_aa: CASSLSPRVGETQYF; cdr3_nt: TGTGCCAGCAGTTTATCGCCCAGGGTTGGAGAGACCCAGTACTTC
j_call: TRBJ1-6; d_call: -; v_call: TRBV5-6; clone_size: -; cdr3_aa: CASSLTGRENNSPLHF; cdr3_nt: TGTGCCAGCAGCTTGACGGGTCGGGAGAATAATTCACCCCTCCACTTT
j_call: TRBJ2-1; d_call: TRBD2; v_call: TRBV4-2; clone_size: -; cdr3_aa: CASSPGTTSFNEQFF; cdr3_nt: TGTGCCAGCAGCCCCGGGACTACCTCGTTTAATGAGCAGTTCTTC
j_call: TRBJ1-4; d_call: -; v_call: TRBV20-1; clone_size: -; cdr3_aa: CSALDEKLFF; cdr3_nt: TGCAGTGCTCTCGATGAAAAACTGTTTTTT
j_call: TRBJ1-5; d_call: -; v_call: TRBV4-2; clone_size: -; cdr3_aa: CASSQIQGYRDQPQHF; cdr3_nt: TGTGCCAGCAGCCAAATACAGGGTTATCGGGATCAGCCCCAGCATTTT
j_call: TRBJ2-1; d_call: TRBD1; v_call: TRBV5-5; clone_size: -; cdr3_aa: CASSPKDRYNEQFF; cdr3_nt: TGTGCCAGCAGCCCCAAGGACAGGTACAATGAGCAGTTCTTC
j_call: TRBJ1-5; d_call: -; v_call: TRBV14; clone_size: -; cdr3_aa: CASSQAKVNNYSNQPQHF; cdr3_nt: TGTGCCAGCAGCCAAGCAAAAGTTAACAACTATAGCAATCAGCCCCAGCATTTT
j_call: TRBJ2-5; d_call: -; v_call: TRBV11-3; clone_size: -; cdr3_aa: CASSLHGRFGETQYF; cdr3_nt: TGTGCCAGCAGCTTACACGGGCGGTTTGGGGAGACCCAGTACTTC
j_call: TRBJ2-7; d_call: -; v_call: TRBV11-2; clone_size: -; cdr3_aa: CASSLTVSLGSYEQYF; cdr3_nt: TGTGCCAGCAGCTTAACGGTCAGTCTTGGCAGCTACGAGCAGTACTTC
j_call: TRBJ2-1; d_call: -; v_call: TRBV9; clone_size: -; cdr3_aa: CASSAGGHQVNEQFF; cdr3_nt: TGTGCCAGCAGTGCCGGGGGCCACCAGGTCAATGAGCAGTTCTTC
j_call: TRBJ1-1; d_call: TRBD1; v_call: TRBV18; clone_size: -; cdr3_aa: CASSPRTGGITEAFF; cdr3_nt: TGTGCCAGCTCACCGCGGACAGGGGGCATCACTGAAGCTTTCTTT
j_call: TRBJ1-4; d_call: -; v_call: TRBV19; clone_size: -; cdr3_aa: CASSISQGAATNEKLFF; cdr3_nt: TGTGCCAGTAGTATTTCCCAGGGAGCCGCAACTAATGAAAAACTGTTTTTT
j_call: TRBJ2-4; d_call: -; v_call: TRBV27; clone_size: -; cdr3_aa: CASSLVTPFSTRQLRENIQYF; cdr3_nt: TGTGCCAGCAGTTTAGTAACCCCCTTTAGCACAAGACAATTAAGGGAAAACATTCAGTACTTC
j_call: TRBJ2-2; d_call: -; v_call: TRBV5-1; clone_size: -; cdr3_aa: CASSLLGPSNTGELFF; cdr3_nt: TGCGCCAGCAGCTTGCTCGGGCCTTCGAACACCGGGGAGCTGTTTTTT
j_call: TRBJ2-1; d_call: -; v_call: TRBV7-9; clone_size: -; cdr3_aa: CASSVVRGNTNEQFF; cdr3_nt: TGTGCCAGCAGCGTCGTGAGGGGGAATACGAATGAGCAGTTCTTC
j_call: TRBJ2-1; d_call: TRBD2; v_call: TRBV19; clone_size: -; cdr3_aa: CASSGGSYANEQFF; cdr3_nt: TGTGCCAGTAGCGGCGGGAGTTATGCGAATGAGCAGTTCTTC
j_call: TRBJ2-7; d_call: -; v_call: TRBV18; clone_size: -; cdr3_aa: CASSPPRGFSYEQYF; cdr3_nt: TGTGCCAGCTCACCACCGAGGGGGTTCTCCTACGAGCAGTACTTC
j_call: TRBJ2-7; d_call: -; v_call: TRBV6-4; clone_size: -; cdr3_aa: CASSPGGPSYEQYF; cdr3_nt: TGTGCCAGCAGTCCTGGGGGGCCCTCCTACGAGCAGTACTTC
j_call: TRBJ2-2; d_call: -; v_call: TRBV4-1; clone_size: -; cdr3_aa: CASSQAEYAGELFF; cdr3_nt: TGCGCCAGCAGCCAAGCGGAGTATGCCGGGGAGCTGTTTTTT
j_call: TRBJ1-1; d_call: -; v_call: TRBV7-9; clone_size: -; cdr3_aa: CASSLASGRAFF; cdr3_nt: TGTGCCAGCAGCTTAGCGTCTGGGCGAGCTTTCTTT
j_call: TRBJ2-1; d_call: TRBD1; v_call: TRBV5-1; clone_size: few; cdr3_aa: CASGNGTGGPNEQFF; cdr3_nt: TGCGCCAGCGGAAACGGGACAGGGGGACCCAATGAGCAGTTCTTC
j_call: TRBJ2-7; d_call: TRBD2; v_call: TRBV25-1; clone_size: -; cdr3_aa: CASSRAGSGSYEQYF; cdr3_nt: TGTGCCAGCAGCCGGGCTGGTAGCGGGAGTTACGAGCAGTACTTC
j_call: TRBJ2-3; d_call: -; v_call: TRBV19; clone_size: -; cdr3_aa: CASSYGQSRADTQYF; cdr3_nt: TGTGCCAGTTCCTACGGACAGTCCCGGGCAGATACGCAGTATTTT
j_call: TRBJ2-3; d_call: TRBD2; v_call: TRBV5-4; clone_size: -; cdr3_aa: CASSLGLAGTDTQYF; cdr3_nt: TGTGCCAGCAGCTTAGGACTAGCGGGCACAGATACGCAGTATTTT
j_call: TRBJ1-2; d_call: -; v_call: TRBV29-1; clone_size: -; cdr3_aa: CSVDGGKNYDGYTF; cdr3_nt: TGCAGCGTTGATGGGGGGAAGAACTATGATGGCTACACCTTC
j_call: TRBJ1-2; d_call: -; v_call: TRBV28; clone_size: -; cdr3_aa: CASSSINYGYTF; cdr3_nt: TGTGCCAGCAGTTCAATAAACTATGGCTACACCTTC
j_call: TRBJ2-6; d_call: -; v_call: TRBV6-5; clone_size: -; cdr3_aa: CASGRKSGANVLTF; cdr3_nt: TGTGCCAGCGGGAGAAAATCTGGGGCCAACGTCCTGACTTTC
j_call: TRBJ2-7; d_call: TRBD2; v_call: TRBV2; clone_size: -; cdr3_aa: CASRRMGGENKQYF; cdr3_nt: TGTGCCAGCAGACGTATGGGGGGGGAAAACAAGCAGTACTTC
j_call: TRBJ2-5; d_call: -; v_call: TRBV5-4; clone_size: -; cdr3_aa: CASSLAERSGPQETQYF; cdr3_nt: TGTGCCAGCAGCTTGGCCGAGAGGAGCGGCCCCCAAGAGACCCAGTACTTC